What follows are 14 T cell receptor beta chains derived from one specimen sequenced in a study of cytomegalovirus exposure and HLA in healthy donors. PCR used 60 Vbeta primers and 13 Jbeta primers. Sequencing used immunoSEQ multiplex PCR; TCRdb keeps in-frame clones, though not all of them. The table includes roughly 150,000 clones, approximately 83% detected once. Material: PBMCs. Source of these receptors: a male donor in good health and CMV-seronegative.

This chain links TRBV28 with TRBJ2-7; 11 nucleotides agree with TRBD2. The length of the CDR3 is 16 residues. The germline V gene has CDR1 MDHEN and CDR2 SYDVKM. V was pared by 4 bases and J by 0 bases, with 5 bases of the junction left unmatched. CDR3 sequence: CASSYPTSGGSYEQYF. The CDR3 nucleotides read TGTGCCAGCAGTTACCCTACTAGCGGGGGCTCCTACGAGCAGTACTTC.

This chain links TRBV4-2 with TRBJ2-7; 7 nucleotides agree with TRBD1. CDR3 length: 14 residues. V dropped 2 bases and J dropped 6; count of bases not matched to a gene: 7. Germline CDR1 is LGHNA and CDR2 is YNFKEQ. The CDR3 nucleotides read TGTGCCAGCAGCCAACCCGGACAGGCCCCCGAGCAGTACTTC. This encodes CASSQPGQAPEQYF.

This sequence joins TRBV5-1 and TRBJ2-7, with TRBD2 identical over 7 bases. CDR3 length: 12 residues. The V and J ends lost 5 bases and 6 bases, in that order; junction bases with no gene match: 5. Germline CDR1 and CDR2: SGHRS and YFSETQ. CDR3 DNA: TGCGCCAGCAGGGGGGGAGGGAGCGAGCAGTACTTC. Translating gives CASRGGGSEQYF. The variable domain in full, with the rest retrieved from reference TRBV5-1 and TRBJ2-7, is KAGVTQTPRYLIKTRGQQVTLSCSPISGHRSVSWYQQTPGQGLQFLFEYFSETQRNKGNFPGRFSGRQFSNSRSEMNVSTLELGDSALYLCASRGGGSEQYFGPGTRLTVT.

CDR3 bases: TGTGCCAGCAGTTTCGTACGTGGGAGTGACGAGCAGTACTTC. This translates into CASSFVRGSDEQYF. V gene TRBV28 combines with J gene TRBJ2-7; maybe TRBD2 (5 bases). CDR1 MDHEN and CDR2 SYDVKM come from the germline V gene. V gave up 3 bases and J gave up 5 bases, with 14 bases separating them. The CDR3 sequence is 14 residues long.

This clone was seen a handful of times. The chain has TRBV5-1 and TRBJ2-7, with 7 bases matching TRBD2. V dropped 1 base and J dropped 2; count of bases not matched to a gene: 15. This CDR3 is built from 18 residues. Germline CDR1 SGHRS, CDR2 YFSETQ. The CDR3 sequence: CASSLRVGGEGLPYEQYF. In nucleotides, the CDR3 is TGCGCCAGCAGCTTGAGGGTCGGCGGGGAGGGACTTCCCTACGAGCAGTACTTC.

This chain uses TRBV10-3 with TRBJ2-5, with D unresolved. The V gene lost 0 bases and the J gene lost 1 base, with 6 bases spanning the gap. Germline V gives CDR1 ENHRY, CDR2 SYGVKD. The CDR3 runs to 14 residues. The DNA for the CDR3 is TGTGCCATCAGTGAGTCCGCGATCCAAGAGACCCAGTACTTC. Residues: CAISESAIQETQYF.

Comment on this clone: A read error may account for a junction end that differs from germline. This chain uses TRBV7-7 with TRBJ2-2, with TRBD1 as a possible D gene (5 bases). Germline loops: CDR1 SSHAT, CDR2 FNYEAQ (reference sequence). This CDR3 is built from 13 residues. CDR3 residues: CASSSTEAGELFF. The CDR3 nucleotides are TGTGCTAGCAGCTCGACAGAGGCCGGGGAGCTGTTTTTT.

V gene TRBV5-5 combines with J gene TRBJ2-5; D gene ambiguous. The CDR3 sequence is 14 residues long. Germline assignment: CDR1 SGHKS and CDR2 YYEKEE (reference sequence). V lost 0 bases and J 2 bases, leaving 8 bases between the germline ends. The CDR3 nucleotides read TGTGCCAGCAGCTTGGATCTAGGACAAGAGACCCAGTACTTC. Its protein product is CASSLDLGQETQYF.

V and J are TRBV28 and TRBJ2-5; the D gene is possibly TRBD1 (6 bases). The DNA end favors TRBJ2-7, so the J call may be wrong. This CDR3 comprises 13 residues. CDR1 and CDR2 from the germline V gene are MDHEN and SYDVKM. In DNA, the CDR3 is TGTGCCAGCAGTTGGACAGCTAACTACGAGCAGTACTTC. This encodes CASSWTANYEQYF.

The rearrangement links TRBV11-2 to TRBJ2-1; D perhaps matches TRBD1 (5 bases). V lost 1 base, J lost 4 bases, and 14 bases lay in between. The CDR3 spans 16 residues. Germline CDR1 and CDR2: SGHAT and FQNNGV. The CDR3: CASSLGRVNFYNEQFF. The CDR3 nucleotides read TGTGCCAGCAGCTTAGGCAGGGTAAACTTTTACAATGAGCAGTTCTTC.

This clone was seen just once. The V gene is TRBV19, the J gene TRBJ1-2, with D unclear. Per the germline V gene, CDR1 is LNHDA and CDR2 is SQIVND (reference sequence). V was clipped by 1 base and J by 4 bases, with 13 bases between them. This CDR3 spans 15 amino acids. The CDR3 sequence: CASSIGKWGAYGYTF. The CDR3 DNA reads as TGTGCCAGTAGTATAGGGAAGTGGGGAGCCTATGGCTACACCTTC.

The CDR3 here is CASSASRLADTQYF. The CDR3 coding sequence is TGTGCCAGCAGCGCATCCCGGTTGGCAGATACGCAGTATTTT. The chain links TRBV9 to TRBJ2-3, with no clear D. Germline V gene sequence: CDR1 SGDLS, CDR2 YYNGEE. The CDR3 extends over 14 amino acids. Trimming took 3 bases from V and 4 from J, leaving 12 bases between them.

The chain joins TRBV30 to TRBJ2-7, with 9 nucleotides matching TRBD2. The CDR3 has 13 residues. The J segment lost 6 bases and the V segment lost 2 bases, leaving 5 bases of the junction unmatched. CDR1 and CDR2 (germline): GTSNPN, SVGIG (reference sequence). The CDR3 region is CAWSFSGRSEQYF. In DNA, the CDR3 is TGTGCCTGGAGTTTTAGCGGGAGATCCGAGCAGTACTTC.

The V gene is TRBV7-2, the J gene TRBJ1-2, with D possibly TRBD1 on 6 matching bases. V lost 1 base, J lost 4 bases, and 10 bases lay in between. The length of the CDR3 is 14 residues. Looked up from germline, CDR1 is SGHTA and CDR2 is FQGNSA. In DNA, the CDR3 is TGTGCCAGCAGCTTAGGGGGACAATTCTATGGCTACACCTTC. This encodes CASSLGGQFYGYTF.